Included here is one T cell receptor (beta chain) sequence, with context. This sample is drawn from a study of blood T cell repertoires in COVID-19. Turning to the study itself: The cDNA or gDNA used as material had been derived from T cells, B-cell-depleted T cells, or PBMCs.

This CDR3 is built from 18 residues. Authors' processing steps: Quantification of nucleated cells was approximated via reference gene primer amplification. Produced via immunoSEQ multiplex PCR; TCRdb's table is partial and in-frame only. D and trimming were read from the DNA, whereas the V and J calls and clone size are those reported in that table. Of tens of thousands of clones in the sample, 77% are singletons; the top ten hold over 2%. The sample was peripheral blood. The chain is built from TRBV21-1 and TRBJ2-7; TRBD2 reflects the table's D call only, with no check against the DNA. TRBV21-1 is marked as a pseudogene. The sequence came from a man aged 65-85 years with COVID-19, enrolled during active disease. The CDR3 DNA sequence: TGTGCCAGCAGCCCACCGGGGGGATATAGCGGCACTTCCTACGAGCAGTACTTC. Protein: CASSPPGGYSGTSYEQYF.